This T cell receptor beta chain stems from a study of CD8 T cells in ankylosing spondylitis. Trimming removed 4 bases at V and 4 bases at J, with 11 bases between. Germline V CDR1 and CDR2: MGHRA, YSYEKL. CDR3 length equals 15 residues. Each CDR3 protein is one row after TCRdb ran MiXCR on the 5' RACE reads. The profile covers about 250,000 distinct CDR3 sequences, with roughly 32% appearing a single time and around 4% taken by the ten largest. In its sample, this clonotype was seen once. The sequence came from a male donor with ankylosing spondylitis or in good health (not recorded which). Sequencing was carried out using blood, either unsorted or a sorted T cell fraction (not recorded which). V gene TRBV4-1 combines with J gene TRBJ2-6; D is unresolved. The CDR3: CASSPSGSGANVLTF. CDR3 nucleotides: TGCGCCAGCAGCCCCTCAGGTTCCGGGGCCAACGTCCTGACTTTC.